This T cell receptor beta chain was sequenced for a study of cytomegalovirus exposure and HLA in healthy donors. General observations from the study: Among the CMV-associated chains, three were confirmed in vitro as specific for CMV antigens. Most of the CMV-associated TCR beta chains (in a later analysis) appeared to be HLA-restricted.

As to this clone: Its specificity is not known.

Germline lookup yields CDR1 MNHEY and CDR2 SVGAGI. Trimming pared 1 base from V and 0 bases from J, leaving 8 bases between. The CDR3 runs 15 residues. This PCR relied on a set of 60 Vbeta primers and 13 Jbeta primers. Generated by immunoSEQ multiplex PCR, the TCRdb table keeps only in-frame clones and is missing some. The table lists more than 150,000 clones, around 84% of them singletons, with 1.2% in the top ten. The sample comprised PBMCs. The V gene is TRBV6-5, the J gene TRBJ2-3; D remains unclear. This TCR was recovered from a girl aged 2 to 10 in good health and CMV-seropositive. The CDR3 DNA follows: TGTGCCAGCAGTTACTTCCAGGCCAGCACAGATACGCAGTATTTT. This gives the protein CASSYFQASTDTQYF.